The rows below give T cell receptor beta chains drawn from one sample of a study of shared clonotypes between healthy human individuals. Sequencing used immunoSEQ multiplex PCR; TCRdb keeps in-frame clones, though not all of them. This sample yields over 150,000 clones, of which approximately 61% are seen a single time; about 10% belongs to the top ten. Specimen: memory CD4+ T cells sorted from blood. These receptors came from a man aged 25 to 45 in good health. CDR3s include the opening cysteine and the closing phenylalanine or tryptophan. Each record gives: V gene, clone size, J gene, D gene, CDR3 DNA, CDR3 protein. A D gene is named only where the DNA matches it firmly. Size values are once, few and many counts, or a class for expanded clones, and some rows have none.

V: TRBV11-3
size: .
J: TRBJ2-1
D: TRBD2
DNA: TGTGCCAGCAGCTTAGGAGGCACTCTAGCGGGAGGGTACAATGAGCAGTTCTTC
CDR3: CASSLGGTLAGGYNEQFF

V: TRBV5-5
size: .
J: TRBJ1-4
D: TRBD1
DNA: TGTGCCAGCAGTCCCCCAGGGACAGGCTCCCGGATTAATGAAAAACTGTTTTTT
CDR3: CASSPPGTGSRINEKLFF

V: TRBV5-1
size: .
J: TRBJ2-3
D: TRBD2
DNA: TGCGCCAGCAGCTTGGGGGCGGGGGTCACAGATACGCAGTATTTT
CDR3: CASSLGAGVTDTQYF

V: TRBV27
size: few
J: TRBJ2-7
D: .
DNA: TGTGCCAGCAGTTTATCCGCAGGGGTCAGCTACGAGCAGTACTTC
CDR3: CASSLSAGVSYEQYF

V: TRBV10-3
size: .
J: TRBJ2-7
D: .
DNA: TGTGCCATCAGGCGGGACTCCACCTACGAGCAGTACTTC
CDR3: CAIRRDSTYEQYF

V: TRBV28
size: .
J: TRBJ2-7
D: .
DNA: TGTGCCAGCTTAAAAGGGTTCATTGGCGAGCAGTACTTC
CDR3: CASLKGFIGEQYF

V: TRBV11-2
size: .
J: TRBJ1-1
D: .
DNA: TGTGCCAGCAGTGTTGGCTGGAACACTGAAGCTTTCTTT
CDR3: CASSVGWNTEAFF

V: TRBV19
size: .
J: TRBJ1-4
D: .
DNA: TGTGCCAGTACACAGGACCACGATGAAAAACTGTTTTTT
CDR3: CASTQDHDEKLFF

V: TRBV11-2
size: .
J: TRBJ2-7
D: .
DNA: TGTGCCAGCAGCTTAGGATACGGAAACTCCTACGAGCAGTACTTC
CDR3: CASSLGYGNSYEQYF

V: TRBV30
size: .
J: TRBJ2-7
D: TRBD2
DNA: TGTGCCTGGAGTTTCACCAGCGGGAGGCACGAGCAGTACTTC
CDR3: CAWSFTSGRHEQYF

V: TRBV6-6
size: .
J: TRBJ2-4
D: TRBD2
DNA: TGTGCCAGCAGTTACTCGGCTAGCGGAGACATTCAGTACTTC
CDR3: CASSYSASGDIQYF

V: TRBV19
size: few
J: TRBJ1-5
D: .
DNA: TGTGCCAGTAGTAAGCGGGAAACGAGCAATCAGCCCCAGCATTTT
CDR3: CASSKRETSNQPQHF

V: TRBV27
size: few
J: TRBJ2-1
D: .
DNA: TGTGCCAGCAGCCGTTCGTGGTCCTCCTACAATGAGCAGTTCTTC
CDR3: CASSRSWSSYNEQFF

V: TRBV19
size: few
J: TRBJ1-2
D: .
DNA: TGTGCCAGTAGTATTTTGGGCAGAAGAAACTATGGCTACACCTTC
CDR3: CASSILGRRNYGYTF

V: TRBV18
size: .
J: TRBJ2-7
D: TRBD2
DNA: TGTGCCAGCTCACCAGCCGGGACTAGCGGTATCTACGAGCAGTACTTC
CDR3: CASSPAGTSGIYEQYF

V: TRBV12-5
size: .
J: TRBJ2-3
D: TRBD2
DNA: TGTGCTAGTGCCGAGGTCGGGGGGAACACAGATACGCAGTATTTT
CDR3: CASAEVGGNTDTQYF

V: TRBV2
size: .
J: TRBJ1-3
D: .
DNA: TGTGCCAGCAGTGAAAAGGGGGTCTCTGGAAACACCATATATTTT
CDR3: CASSEKGVSGNTIYF

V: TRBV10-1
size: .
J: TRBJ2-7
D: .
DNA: TGCGCCAGCAGAGGTGACAGGGAGCAGTACTTC
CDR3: CASRGDREQYF

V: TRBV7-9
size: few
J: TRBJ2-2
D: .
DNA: TGTGCCAGCAGCCAAAAGACAGGCTCCGGGGAGCTGTTTTTT
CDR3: CASSQKTGSGELFF

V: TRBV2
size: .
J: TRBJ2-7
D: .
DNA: TGTGCCAGCAGTGCCGGCCAGGGACCGAGGGAGCAGTACTTC
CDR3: CASSAGQGPREQYF

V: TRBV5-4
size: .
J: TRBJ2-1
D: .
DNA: TGTGCCAGCAGCTCGGCCGGAGCCCTAGCATTCAATGAGCAGTTCTTC
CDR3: CASSSAGALAFNEQFF

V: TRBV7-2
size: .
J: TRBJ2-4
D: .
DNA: TGTGCCAGCAGCTTAGCGGGTAGTAGTTACATTCAGTACTTC
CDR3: CASSLAGSSYIQYF

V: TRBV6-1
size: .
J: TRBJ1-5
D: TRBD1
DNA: TGTGCCAGCAGTGGGGACACGACAGGGAGGGCTGACAATCAGCCCCAGCATTTT
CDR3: CASSGDTTGRADNQPQHF

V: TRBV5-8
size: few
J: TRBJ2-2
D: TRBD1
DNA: TGTGCCAGCAGCTTGGAGAGCGGGACAGGGTTGATTCGGGAGCTGTTTTTT
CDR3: CASSLESGTGLIRELFF

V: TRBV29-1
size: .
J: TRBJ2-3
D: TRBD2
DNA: TGCAGCGTGGAAAGCGGGAGGGCTTACACAGATACGCAGTATTTT
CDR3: CSVESGRAYTDTQYF

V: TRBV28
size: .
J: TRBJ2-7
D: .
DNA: TGTGCCAGCAGCTCGGGGACTTCCTACGAGCAGTACTTC
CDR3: CASSSGTSYEQYF

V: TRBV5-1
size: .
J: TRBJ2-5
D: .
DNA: TGCGCCAGCAGCTTGGGAGGCACCGGGGGAGAGACCCAGTACTTC
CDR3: CASSLGGTGGETQYF

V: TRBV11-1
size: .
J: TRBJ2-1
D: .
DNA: TGTGCCAGCGTGGAGGGGCGGAGCTCCTACAATGAGCAGTTCTTC
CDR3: CASVEGRSSYNEQFF

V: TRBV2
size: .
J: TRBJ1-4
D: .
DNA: TGTGCCAGCAATTCCCCAGGGATTTCCTCCGGGAATGAAAAACTGTTTTTT
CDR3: CASNSPGISSGNEKLFF

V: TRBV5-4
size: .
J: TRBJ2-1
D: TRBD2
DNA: TGTGCCAGCAGCTCCCCTACTAGCGGGAGTCGTGACAATGAGCAGTTCTTC
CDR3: CASSSPTSGSRDNEQFF

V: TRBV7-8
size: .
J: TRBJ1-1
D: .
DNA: TGTGCCAGCAGCCGAAGGAGTGGCACTGAAGCTTTCTTT
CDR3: CASSRRSGTEAFF

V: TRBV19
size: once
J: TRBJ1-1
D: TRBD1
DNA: TGTGCCAGTAGCATAAGACAGGGAGCCACTGAAGCTTTCTTT
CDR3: CASSIRQGATEAFF

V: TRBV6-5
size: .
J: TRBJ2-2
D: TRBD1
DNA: TGTGCCAGCAGTTGGGGACAGGAGGCCGGGGAGCTGTTTTTT
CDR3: CASSWGQEAGELFF

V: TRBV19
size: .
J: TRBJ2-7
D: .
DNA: TGTGCCAGTAGCTTAAAGGACGGCTACGAGCAGTACTTC
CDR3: CASSLKDGYEQYF

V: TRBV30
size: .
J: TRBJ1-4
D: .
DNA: TGTGCCTGGAGTACAGATTCCACGGAAAAACTGTTTTTT
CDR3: CAWSTDSTEKLFF

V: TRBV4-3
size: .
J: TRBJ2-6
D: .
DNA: TGCGCCAGCAGCCAAGAAGATTTTACGCTCTCTGGGGCCAACGTCCTGACTTTC
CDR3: CASSQEDFTLSGANVLTF

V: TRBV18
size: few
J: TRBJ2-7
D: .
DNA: TGTGCCAGCTCACCAGGCGGATCCTACGAGCAGTACTTC
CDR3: CASSPGGSYEQYF

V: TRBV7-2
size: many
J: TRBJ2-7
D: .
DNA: TGTGCCAGCAGCTTGGAGCCTGGAAGCGGAGGGAGCTCCTACGAGCAGTACTTC
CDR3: CASSLEPGSGGSSYEQYF

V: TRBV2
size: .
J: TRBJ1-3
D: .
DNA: TGTGCCTTCGGGGGGACCTCTGGAAACACCATATATTTT
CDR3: CAFGGTSGNTIYF

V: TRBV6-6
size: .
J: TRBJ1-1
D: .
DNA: TGTGCCAGCAACAAAGAGGGAGGTGAAGCTTTCTTT
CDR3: CASNKEGGEAFF

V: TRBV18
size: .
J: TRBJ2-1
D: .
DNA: TGTGCCAGCTCACCACCGGGACAATTTAACAATGAGCAGTTCTTC
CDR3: CASSPPGQFNNEQFF

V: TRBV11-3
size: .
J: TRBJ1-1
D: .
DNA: TGTGCCAGCAGTCCACAGGTTGAAGCTTTCTTT
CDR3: CASSPQVEAFF

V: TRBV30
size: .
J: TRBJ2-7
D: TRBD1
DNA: TGTGCCTGGATCTCCGGGACAGGGGTTCTCTTC
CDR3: CAWISGTGVLF

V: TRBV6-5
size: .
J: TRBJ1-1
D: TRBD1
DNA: TGTGCCAGCAGTTTGACAGGGCAAAGCACTGAAGCTTTCTTT
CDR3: CASSLTGQSTEAFF

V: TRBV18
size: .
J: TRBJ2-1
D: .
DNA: TGTGCCAGCTCACCGGGTACAGGGAACTACAATGAGCAGTTCTTC
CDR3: CASSPGTGNYNEQFF

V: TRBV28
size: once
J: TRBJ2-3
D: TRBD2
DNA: TGTGCCAGCAGTTTAAGGGGACTAGCGGGAGGACTAGATACGCAGTATTTT
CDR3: CASSLRGLAGGLDTQYF

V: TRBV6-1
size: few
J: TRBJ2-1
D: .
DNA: TGTGCCAGCAGTGTCGGGTACAATGAGCAGTTCTTC
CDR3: CASSVGYNEQFF

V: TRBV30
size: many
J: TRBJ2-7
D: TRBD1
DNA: TGTGCCTCCGGACAGGGCCACGAGCAGTACTTC
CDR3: CASGQGHEQYF

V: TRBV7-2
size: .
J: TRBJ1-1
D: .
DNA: TGTGCCAGCAGCTTATCCGGGGGCGTCACTGAAGCTTTCTTT
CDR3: CASSLSGGVTEAFF

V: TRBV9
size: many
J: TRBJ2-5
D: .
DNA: TGTGCCAGCAGCGTAGACCAGACCCGACAAGAGACCCAGTACTTC
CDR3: CASSVDQTRQETQYF

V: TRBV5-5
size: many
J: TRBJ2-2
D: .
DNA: TGTGCCAGCAGCTTGTCCGGGGAGCTGTTTTTT
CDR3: CASSLSGELFF

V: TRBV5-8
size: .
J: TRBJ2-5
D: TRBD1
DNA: TGTGCCAGCAGCTTGGGGACAGGGCGGGAGACCCAGTACTTC
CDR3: CASSLGTGRETQYF

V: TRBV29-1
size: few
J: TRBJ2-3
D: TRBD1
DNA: TGCAGCGTTGCCGGGACAGGGGGTTTTAGCACAGATACGCAGTATTTT
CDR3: CSVAGTGGFSTDTQYF

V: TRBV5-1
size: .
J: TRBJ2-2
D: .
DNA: TGCGCCAGCAGCTTGTCGCGGATCACAACCGGGGAGCTGTTTTTT
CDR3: CASSLSRITTGELFF

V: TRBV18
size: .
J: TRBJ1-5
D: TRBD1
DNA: TGTGCCAGCTCACCATGGGACAGGGAAAATCAGCCCCAGCATTTT
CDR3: CASSPWDRENQPQHF

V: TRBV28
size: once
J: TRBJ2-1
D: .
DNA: TGTGCCAGCAGTCTAGGGGCCCTGTCCTACAATGAGCAGTTCTTC
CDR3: CASSLGALSYNEQFF

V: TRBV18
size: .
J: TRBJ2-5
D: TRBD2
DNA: TGTGCCAGCTCACGTAGCGGGAGATCTGAGACCCAGTACTTC
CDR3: CASSRSGRSETQYF

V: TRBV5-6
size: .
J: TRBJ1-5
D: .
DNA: TGTGCCAGCAGCTACCGAATGGCGGGTGCTCAGCCCCAGCATTTT
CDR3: CASSYRMAGAQPQHF

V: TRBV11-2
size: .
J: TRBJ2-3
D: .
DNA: TGTGCCAGCAGCTTAGCAGATACGCAGTATTTT
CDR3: CASSLADTQYF